Presented here are 9 T cell receptor beta chains from one specimen sequenced in a study of vaccination effects on CD4 cells after COVID-19 (dated by TCRdb to the early 2020s). Their cognate antigens are unknown. Library generation was performed with the immunoSEQ multiplex PCR assay. The table comes from immuneACCESS by way of TCRdb, which keeps in-frame sequences with V and J called. Part of the clones is missing from these tables; in studies checked, under half for an unresolved V gene and the rest for unknown reasons. The sample yields approximately 70,000 clones; about 80% were counted once. Approximately 0.95% of the sample goes to the ten largest clones. In the ViraFEST assay, PBMC were stimulated with viral peptide pools, and TCR sequencing was then used to find antigen-specific CD4+ T cell clonotypes based on their expansion. After roughly 11 days of culture, CD4+ T cells were isolated with the EasySep CD4+ T cell isolation kit. Participants received two doses of either the BNT162b2 or the mRNA-1273 mRNA SARS-CoV-2 vaccine.

The sample was CD4+ T cells from PBMCs cultured with HCoV-OC43 spike peptides, taken after COVID-19 vaccination. What the cell subset or site label conveys for this sample: HCoV-OC43 spike overlapping peptide pool stimulation. These receptors all come from a human donor who received a COVID-19 vaccine.

The chain joins TRBV5-6 to TRBJ2-1, with TRBD2 identical over 8 bases. After removal of 6 bases from V and 7 bases from J, the junction contained 12 bases not matched to a gene. CDR3 length equals 15 residues. Germline lookup yields CDR1 SGHDT and CDR2 YYEEEE. CDR3 region: CASTSLSGGRNEQFF. CDR3 sequence (DNA): TGTGCCAGCACCAGCTTATCGGGGGGGCGTAATGAGCAGTTCTTC. Drawing the rest from reference TRBV5-6 and TRBJ2-1, the complete variable domain is DAGVTQSPTHLIKTRGQQVTLRCSPKSGHDTVSWYQQALGQGPQFIFQYYEEEERQRGNFPDRFSGHQFPNYSSELNVNALLLGDSALYLCASTSLSGGRNEQFFGPGTRLTVL.

This clone turned up a few times. The V gene is TRBV27, the J gene TRBJ1-3, with 7 bases fitting TRBD1. Germline lookup yields CDR1 MNHEY and CDR2 SMNVEV (reference sequence). V was pared by 4 bases and J by 1 base, with 1 base of the junction left unmatched. The CDR3 has 14 residues. The CDR3 DNA reads as TGTGCCAGCAGTTCCAGGGGGTCTGGAAACACCATATATTTT. Translating gives CASSSRGSGNTIYF.

The V and J genes are TRBV7-3 and TRBJ2-1; a possible D gene is TRBD2 (6 bases). This CDR3 is 15 amino acids long. Between the trimmed V and J ends, which lost 1 base and 0 bases, there was a span of 7 bases. CDR1 and CDR2 from the germline V gene are SGHTA and FQGTGA. This CDR3 is CASSLNGGSYNEQFF. The CDR3 DNA sequence: TGTGCCAGCAGCTTAAACGGGGGCTCCTACAATGAGCAGTTCTTC.

The chain's CDR3 is CASSSDRSYGYTF. The CDR3 DNA is TGTGCCAGCAGCTCGGACAGGAGCTATGGCTACACCTTC. The chain employs TRBV7-2 and TRBJ1-2; TRBD1 agrees at 7 bases. Per the germline V gene, CDR1 is SGHTA and CDR2 is FQGNSA. J gave up 4 bases and V 4 bases, and 3 bases lay outside the gene matches. The length of the CDR3 is 13 residues.

There are a few counts of this clone. The chain uses TRBV1 and TRBJ1-1; the table's D call, TRBD1, was not checked against the DNA. TRBV1 is annotated as a pseudogene. CDR3 length: 18 amino acids. CDR3 residues: CTSSRETGDVSLNTEAFF. CDR3 coding DNA: TGCACCAGCAGCCGGGAGACAGGGGACGTGTCTTTGAACACTGAAGCTTTCTTT.

The chain is built from TRBV7-2 and TRBJ1-6; D ambiguous. The V end was cut by 1 base, the J end by 10 bases, with 14 bases between. The CDR3 length is 15 residues. Germline V gives CDR1 SGHTA, CDR2 FQGNSA. This CDR3 is CASSLGSVDYSPLHF. In DNA, the CDR3 is TGTGCCAGCAGCTTAGGCTCGGTAGACTACTCACCCCTCCACTTT. Using reference TRBV7-2 and TRBJ1-6 for the parts outside the CDR3, the full variable domain is GAGVSQSPSNKVTEKGKDVELRCDPISGHTALYWYRQSLGQGLEFLIYFQGNSAPDKSGLPSDRFSAERTGGSVSTLTIQRTQQEDSAVYLCASSLGSVDYSPLHFGNGTRLTVT.

The chain has TRBV2 and TRBJ1-6; D may be TRBD1 (5 bases). The germline gives CDR1 SNHLY, CDR2 FYNNEI. This CDR3 contains 13 residues. V was shortened by 3 bases and J by 15 bases, with 15 bases between the two germline ends. The CDR3 DNA reads as TGTGCCAGCAGTGATAGGGACGGGGCTCTCCTCCACTTT. Amino acid sequence: CASSDRDGALLHF.

The chain employs TRBV6-6 and TRBJ2-5; 11 bases are a match to TRBD1. V shed 0 bases and J 5 bases; nucleotides not matched to a gene: 5. Germline V gene sequence: CDR1 MNHNY, CDR2 SVGAGI (reference sequence). The CDR3 loop spans 16 amino acids. The CDR3 nucleotides read TGTGCCAGCAGTTACTCGGGACAGGGGGAAGGGGAGACCCAGTACTTC. Amino acids: CASSYSGQGEGETQYF.

This clone was counted between two and nine times. The chain joins TRBV6-1 to TRBJ2-5, with D tentatively TRBD1 (5 bases). In germline, CDR1 is MNHNS, CDR2 SASEGT. The CDR3 extends over 16 amino acids. V lost 1 base and J 4 bases, leaving 16 bases between the germline ends. The CDR3 DNA reads as TGTGCCAGCAGTGAAGATAGGGGTTGGAGCAGAGAGACCCAGTACTTC. Translated, it gives CASSEDRGWSRETQYF.